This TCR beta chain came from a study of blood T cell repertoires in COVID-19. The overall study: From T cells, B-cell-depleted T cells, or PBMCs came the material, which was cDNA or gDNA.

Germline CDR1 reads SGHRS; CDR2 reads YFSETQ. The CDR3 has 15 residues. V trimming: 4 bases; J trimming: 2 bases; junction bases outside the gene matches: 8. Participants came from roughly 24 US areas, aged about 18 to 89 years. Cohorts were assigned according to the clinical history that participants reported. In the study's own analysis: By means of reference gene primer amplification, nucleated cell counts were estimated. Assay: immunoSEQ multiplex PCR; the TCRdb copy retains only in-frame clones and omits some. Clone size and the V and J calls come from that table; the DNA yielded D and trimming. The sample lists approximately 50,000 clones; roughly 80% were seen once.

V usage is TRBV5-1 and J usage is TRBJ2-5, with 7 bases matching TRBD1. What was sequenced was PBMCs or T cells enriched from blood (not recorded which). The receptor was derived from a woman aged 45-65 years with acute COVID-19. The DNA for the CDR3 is TGCGCCAGCAGCCGGCGGACAGGCCCGCAAGAGACCCAGTACTTC. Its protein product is CASSRRTGPQETQYF.